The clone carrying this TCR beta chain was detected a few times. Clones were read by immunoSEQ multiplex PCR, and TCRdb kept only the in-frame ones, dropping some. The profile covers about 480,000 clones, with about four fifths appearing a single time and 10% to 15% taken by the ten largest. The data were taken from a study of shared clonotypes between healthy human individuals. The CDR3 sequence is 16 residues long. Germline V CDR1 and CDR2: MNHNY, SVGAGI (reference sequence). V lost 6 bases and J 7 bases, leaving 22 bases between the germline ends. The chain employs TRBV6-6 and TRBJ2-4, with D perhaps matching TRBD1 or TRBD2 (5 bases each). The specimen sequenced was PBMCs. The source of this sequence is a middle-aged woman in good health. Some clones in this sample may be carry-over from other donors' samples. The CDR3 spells CASSPGRGPSPNIQYF. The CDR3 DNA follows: TGTGCCAGCAGCCCCGGCCGGGGCCCATCTCCTAACATTCAGTACTTC.